The entry below gives a single TCR beta chain sequence along with its context. The data originate from a study of blood T cell repertoires in COVID-19. Study details: Samples taken during acute and convalescent COVID-19 were collected in the United States, Italy and Spain. PBMCs, B-cell-depleted T cells, or T cells provided the cDNA or gDNA that made up the material.

The protocol was immunoSEQ multiplex PCR, while the TCRdb copy is restricted to in-frame clones and leaves out a portion. In the table there are 300,000 to 350,000 clones, around 90% of which are singletons. This CDR3 has 13 residues. Between the trimmed V and J ends, which lost 7 bases and 8 bases, there was a span of 15 bases. Per germline, CDR1 MNHEY and CDR2 SVGAGI. The study drew participants aged about 18 to 89 years from approximately 25 US areas. This receptor was obtained from a woman aged 18-29 years with acute COVID-19. Sequenced input: PBMCs or T cells enriched from blood (not recorded which). The rearrangement joins TRBV6-5 to TRBJ2-1, with a tentative D call TRBD2 (6 bases). The CDR3 reads CASTNGGKDEQFF. In DNA, the CDR3 is TGTGCCAGCACCAACGGAGGGAAAGATGAGCAGTTCTTC.